A single sample is the source of the 13 T cell receptor beta chains below, sequenced in a study of T-cell memory formation after mild COVID-19 (dated by TCRdb to about 2021). The library was obtained by 5' RACE. Reads for this sample came from an Illumina NovaSeq 6000. TCRdb reran the public reads through fastp at Q25 and MiXCR, keeping productive beta chains. Here each entry gathers all rows of one CDR3 protein and keeps the most common genes and DNA. Counted in this sample were around 250,000 distinct CDR3 sequences; 7.5% to 10% of them appeared once. Together, the top ten hold around 20% of the sample. The sample taken for sequencing was PBMCs or a T cell subset sorted from them (not recorded which). These receptors all come from a young man who had mild COVID-19 (a few samples of this study predate the infection). The sample titles of this study are shuffled in the database, so cell type and time point are left out; the donor was told from shared clones.

This clonotype is labeled medium-sized. The chain has TRBV7-9 and TRBJ2-7; 7 positions match TRBD1. Germline V gene sequence: CDR1 SEHNR, CDR2 FQNEAQ (reference sequence). This CDR3 has 15 residues. With 5 bases clipped from V and 8 bases from J, the junction kept 15 bases outside the gene matches. The CDR3 DNA follows: TGTGCCAGCAGCACCAGCCGGGACAGTTGGTTTCAGCAGTACTTC. Protein product: CASSTSRDSWFQQYF.

The chain employs TRBV7-9 and TRBJ2-7; tentatively, D is TRBD1 or TRBD2 (5 bases each). Trimming pared 5 bases from V and 3 bases from J, leaving 17 bases between. The germline CDR1 and CDR2 sequences are SEHNR and FQNEAQ (reference sequence). The CDR3 length is 15 residues. CDR3 DNA sequence: TGTGCCAGCAGCCCACCCAGCCGGGACGACTACGAGCAGTACTTC. Its translation: CASSPPSRDDYEQYF.

The rearrangement uses TRBV7-7 and TRBJ2-2; 7 nucleotides align to TRBD1. The CDR3 sequence is 15 residues long. V lost 3 bases to trimming and J lost 7 bases; unmatched junction nucleotides: 8. The germline V gene encodes CDR1 SSHAT and CDR2 FNYEAQ (reference sequence). The CDR3 nucleotides are TGTGCCAGCAGCTTCGGTACAGGGGAGAACGGGGAGCTGTTTTTT. Translating it yields CASSFGTGENGELFF.

In its sample, this clonotype is large. This chain joins TRBV5-1 and TRBJ2-2, with D unclear. With 4 bases removed from V and 1 base from J, the gap between germline ends came to 8 bases. CDR3 length: 14 residues. Germline CDR1 SGHRS, CDR2 YFSETQ. CDR3 nucleotide sequence: TGCGCCAGCAGCCCAGGAATGAACACCGGGGAGCTGTTTTTT. It specifies CASSPGMNTGELFF.

This rearrangement joins TRBV7-9 to TRBJ2-7, with D perhaps TRBD1 (6 bases). The V end lost 5 bases, the J end lost 4 bases, and 9 bases lay between the germline ends. Germline V gene data show CDR1 as SEHNR and CDR2 as FQNEAQ (reference sequence). The CDR3 has 12 residues. CDR3 region: CASSLGQYEQYF. CDR3 nucleotide sequence: TGTGCCAGCAGCCTCGGACAGTACGAGCAGTACTTC.

This clonotype was observed a handful of times. The J gene is TRBJ1-5, the V gene TRBV12-3 or TRBV12-4; D not certain. This CDR3 spans 12 amino acids. Trimming removed 3 bases at V and 7 bases at J, with 7 bases between. CDR3 in amino acids: CASSLIRQPQHF. CDR3 bases: TGTGCCAGCAGTTTGATCCGACAGCCCCAGCATTTT.

The chain joins TRBV7-2 to TRBJ1-2; no definite D call. The germline V and J ends were trimmed by 5 bases and 4 bases, with 11 bases remaining between them. This CDR3 spans 13 amino acids. The V gene's germline CDR1 is SGHTA and CDR2 FQGNSA. The CDR3 nucleotides read TGTGCCAGCAGCCGACAAGAAGGCTATGGCTACACCTTC. This sequence encodes CASSRQEGYGYTF.

The chain links TRBV5-1 to TRBJ1-1; D gene ambiguous. The CDR3 consists of 14 residues. Germline CDR1 SGHRS, CDR2 YFSETQ. V was cut by 4 bases and J by 0 bases, with 10 bases left in between. The CDR3 DNA sequence: TGCGCCAGCAGCACGGGAGATTTGAACACTGAAGCTTTCTTT. It yields the protein CASSTGDLNTEAFF. Full variable domain (rest looked up from reference TRBV5-1 and TRBJ1-1): KAGVTQTPRYLIKTRGQQVTLSCSPISGHRSVSWYQQTPGQGLQFLFEYFSETQRNKGNFPGRFSGRQFSNSRSEMNVSTLELGDSALYLCASSTGDLNTEAFFGQGTRLTVV.

This clonotype turned up a few times. The chain has TRBV19 and TRBJ1-1; D is undetermined. The CDR3 runs 12 residues. Germline CDR1 LNHDA, CDR2 SQIVND (reference sequence). Trimming stripped 8 bases from V and 4 bases from J, with 11 bases between. The CDR3 protein is CASLGEATEAFF. The CDR3 DNA reads TGTGCCAGTCTTGGAGAGGCCACTGAAGCTTTCTTT.

The rearrangement joins TRBV7-2 to TRBJ2-5, with unresolved D. V lost 7 bases to trimming and J lost 0 bases, with 9 bases between them. CDR3 length equals 13 residues. Germline V gene data show CDR1 as SGHTA and CDR2 as FQGNSA. The CDR3 DNA sequence: TGTGCCAGCACAAGAGGTTACCAAGAGACCCAGTACTTC. This translates into CASTRGYQETQYF.

This clonotype was seen a handful of times. The chain has TRBV7-2 and TRBJ2-2; no firm D call. This CDR3 region has 14 residues. Per the germline V gene, CDR1 is SGHTA and CDR2 is FQGNSA. Deletions cut 3 bases from V and 6 bases from J, with 11 bases between. CDR3 coding DNA: TGTGCCAGCAGCTTCGGTCTTCGCCCCGGGGAGCTGTTTTTT. This sequence encodes CASSFGLRPGELFF. The full variable domain, completed using reference TRBV7-2 and TRBJ2-2, is GAGVSQSPSNKVTEKGKDVELRCDPISGHTALYWYRQSLGQGLEFLIYFQGNSAPDKSGLPSDRFSAERTGGSVSTLTIQRTQQEDSAVYLCASSFGLRPGELFFGEGSRLTVL.

Only a few counts were recorded for this clonotype. This chain joins TRBV20-1 and TRBJ2-3, with D unresolved. CDR3 length: 12 amino acids. The germline V gene encodes CDR1 DFQATT and CDR2 SNEGSKA (reference sequence). The V and J ends lost 3 bases and 4 bases respectively, with 8 bases between them. This CDR3 reads CSASKVPDTQYF. CDR3 DNA sequence: TGCAGTGCTAGCAAGGTGCCAGATACGCAGTATTTT.

V usage is TRBV4-1 and J usage is TRBJ2-4; maybe TRBD1 (6 bases). This CDR3 contains 14 residues. Germline V gene data show CDR1 as MGHRA and CDR2 as YSYEKL. With 0 bases removed from V and 7 bases from J, the gap between germline ends came to 10 bases. CDR3 sequence reads: CASSQDLQGNIQYF. Written as DNA, the CDR3 is TGCGCCAGCAGCCAAGATTTGCAGGGGAACATTCAGTACTTC.